This T cell receptor beta chain is drawn from a study of blood T cell repertoires in COVID-19 (dated by TCRdb to 2018 to 2020). For the wider study: The collaborator samples originated in the United States, Italy and Spain and spanned the acute and convalescent phases of COVID-19. The repertoires were made available in a free public database intended to serve as a resource for research on the immune response to SARS-CoV-2. The samples were drawn from the first 160 participants of the ongoing ImmuneRACE study and from over a thousand subjects provided by 6 global collaborators. Where HLA class I and class II types were available, the types were taken from metadata supplied by the sample provider, not from assay-based typing. The dataset comprised deeply sampled blood TCRbeta repertoires from subjects exposed to, actively infected with, or recovered from COVID-19. A de-identified subject ID, COVID-19 status, age in years and sex were almost always included in the sample metadata. The material from the prospective study consisted of cDNA or gDNA derived from T cells, B-cell-depleted T cells, or PBMCs. The paper's findings and limits, for the study overall: Clinical and demographic metadata were provided uncurated, with the amount varying by source and participant.

Trimming removed 3 bases from V and 5 bases from J; the gene matches leave 4 bases unexplained. Per the germline V gene (reference sequence), SEHNR is the CDR1 and FQNEAQ is the CDR2. The CDR3 contains 15 residues, cysteine and phenylalanine counted. Of the read, only the CDR3 DNA is kept; its 45 bases are in frame from base 1. At one collaborating source in Seattle, patients were enrolled during active infection and were followed longitudinally through the course of disease. Each collaborating institution followed its own protocols to collect whole blood in K2EDTA tubes. For TCRbeta analysis, collaborators shipped samples as frozen whole blood, isolated PBMCs, or DNA extracted from either of those sample types. Concerning this clone: Its cognate antigen has yet to be identified. Base qualities are not provided; no much larger clone lies one nucleotide away.

The immunoSEQ Assay, a bias-controlled multiplex PCR, was used to amplify TCRbeta CDR3 regions from genomic DNA. In the authors' own workflow: The number of nucleated cells in each sample was estimated by amplification of reference gene primers within the assay. Sequence reads were collapsed and filtered to measure the absolute abundance of every unique TCRbeta CDR3 rearrangement. For each sample, productive Simpson clonality was calculated by taking the square root of Simpson's diversity index across productive rearrangements. This is the immuneACCESS table as TCRdb keeps it, with only in-frame sequences that have V and J called. A part of the clones is gone; compared with another copy, unresolved V genes explain less than half, and the rest is unexplained. V, J and clone size were drawn from that table, and D and trimming were deduced from the DNA. This sample has about 170,000 clones in its table, and around 82% of those were observed once. Together, the top ten hold 5.5% to 8% of the sample.

This receptor was identified in a man older than 75 with COVID-19, enrolled during active disease. This chain is built from TRBV7-9 and TRBJ2-5; 12 of the junction bases match TRBD1. The sequenced material came from peripheral blood. The nucleotides are TGTGCCAGCAGCTTGGGACAGGGGGCTCGTGAGACCCAGTACTTC. Translated, this is CASSLGQGARETQYF.